This TCR beta chain derives from a study of cytomegalovirus exposure and HLA in healthy donors. About the research overall: When 350 to 500 donors were genotyped, 81% of them were found to fall in the Caucasian-associated ancestry cluster. Findings of the study overall: Differences between HLA loci emerged in a later analysis of TCR association rates, with DRB1 most and HLA-C fewest. It was assumed in the presence/absence analyses that sequencing depth was roughly uniform across donors. Fewer N-insertions than the roughly 670-donor mean were reportedly shown by an Asian-associated ancestry cluster in a later analysis.

V dropped 5 bases and J dropped 6 bases, with 16 bases sitting between them. CDR1 is LNHDA, CDR2 SQIVND, per germline (reference sequence). There are 15 residues in the CDR3. Details on this clone: The antigen remains unidentified.

It was with 60 Vbeta and 13 Jbeta primers that the PCR ran. Using immunoSEQ multiplex PCR, the repertoire was profiled, and TCRdb retains in-frame clones only, with some absent. The table includes about 160,000 clones, 70% detected once. The sequencing sample was made of PBMCs. The receptor was isolated from a man aged 18 to 30 in good health and CMV-seropositive. The chain recombines TRBV19 with TRBJ2-2; maybe TRBD2 (6 bases). The CDR3 reads CASSVSPGLSGELFF. The CDR3 nucleotides read TGTGCCAGTAGTGTTTCACCGGGACTTTCCGGGGAGCTGTTTTTT.